The table lists the clone carrying this T cell receptor beta chain with many counts. Its antigen remains unknown. The record originates from a study of T cell repertoires in cytomegalovirus infection. Notes on the study in general: Dominating the ex vivo response were TCR beta clonotypes that were CMV-specific and HLA-C-restricted.

MiXCR, applied by TCRdb to the reads, yields one record per CDR3 protein. Of some 800,000 distinct CDR3 sequences in the sample, about 27% were seen once. Germline-derived CDR1 and CDR2 are SEHNR and FQNEAQ (reference sequence). The CDR3 runs to 17 residues. Trimming took 5 bases from V and 2 from J; bases not matched to a gene: 8. J is TRBJ2-3 and V is TRBV7-9; 12 bases are a match to TRBD2. The source is a human donor in good health (CMV status not recorded). Some clones in this sample may be carry-over from other donors' samples. The specimen comprised cultured CD8+ T cells from PBMCs, sampled from culture after CMV antigen stimulation. In nucleotides, the CDR3 is TGTGCCAGCAGCCCCCGACTAGCGGGGGCCAACACAGATACGCAGTATTTT. It translates to CASSPRLAGANTDTQYF. The whole variable domain, remainder taken from reference TRBV7-9 and TRBJ2-3, is DTGVSQNPRHKITKRGQNVTFRCDPISEHNRLYWYRQTLGQGPEFLTYFQNEAQLEKSRLLSDRFSAERPKGSFSTLEIQRTEQGDSAMYLCASSPRLAGANTDTQYFGPGTRLTVL.